The 30 T cell receptor beta chains in this list originate from one sample, sequenced in a study of T cell responses to AZD1222 COVID-19 vaccine. TCRdb's copy holds only in-frame clones and misses some; the assay was immunoSEQ multiplex PCR. The sample contains over 150,000 clones, about 87% of which appear only once. This specimen was peripheral blood, taken on day 0 of AZD1222 vaccination. All receptors come from an adult in good health.

The chain recombines TRBV4-2 with TRBJ2-7, with TRBD2 matching over 7 bases. Losses at the gene ends were 0 bases for V and 3 bases for J; bases not matched to a gene: 2. The CDR3 has 14 residues. Germline assignment: CDR1 LGHNA and CDR2 YNFKEQ. The CDR3 region is CASSQDGGGYEQYF. The CDR3 DNA reads as TGTGCCAGCAGCCAAGATGGGGGGGGCTACGAGCAGTACTTC.

J is TRBJ1-5 and V is TRBV12-3 or TRBV12-4; TRBD1 is a possible D gene (5 bases). Deletions cut 5 bases from V and 9 bases from J, with 14 bases between. The CDR3 loop spans 13 amino acids. In nucleotides, the CDR3 is TGTGCCAGCAGTCCCGATCTTGGGGGGCCCCAGCATTTT. It is translated as CASSPDLGGPQHF.

In its sample, this clone was seen a few times. J is TRBJ1-5 and V is TRBV6-6; D ambiguous. From germline, CDR1 is MNHNY and CDR2 SVGAGI (reference sequence). The V end was cut by 5 bases, the J end by 0 bases, with 5 bases between. The CDR3 has 13 residues. The CDR3 region is CASSRDSNQPQHF. The CDR3 DNA reads as TGTGCCAGCAGTAGGGATAGCAATCAGCCCCAGCATTTT.

V and J are TRBV7-3 and TRBJ2-5; D is undetermined. Germline V gene sequence: CDR1 SGHTA, CDR2 FQGTGA. Between the trimmed V and J ends, which lost 2 bases and 1 base, there was a span of 14 bases. This CDR3 comprises 16 residues. CDR3 bases: TGTGCCAGCAGCTTAGGGGTGACTGAAGGCCAAGAGACCCAGTACTTC. Translating gives CASSLGVTEGQETQYF.

V usage is TRBV15 and J usage is TRBJ1-1, with 8 bases aligning to TRBD1. The germline V gene has CDR1 LNHNV and CDR2 YYDKDF (reference sequence). CDR3 size: 18 residues. The junction had 10 bases not matched to a gene; V was cut back by 1 base and J by 0 bases. The CDR3 here is CATSRASPGQALNTEAFF. Written as DNA, the CDR3 is TGTGCCACCAGCAGAGCTTCCCCGGGACAGGCCTTGAACACTGAAGCTTTCTTT.

The V and J genes are TRBV12-3 or TRBV12-4 and TRBJ2-1, with a tentative D call TRBD2 (6 bases). The V gene lost 4 bases and the J gene lost 6 bases, with 10 bases spanning the gap. This CDR3 is built from 13 residues. The chain's CDR3 is CASSSPGGNEQFF. The CDR3 nucleotides are TGTGCCAGCAGTTCGCCCGGGGGCAATGAGCAGTTCTTC.

The chain carries TRBV28 and TRBJ1-2; 11 bases align to TRBD1. J was trimmed by 8 bases and V by 2 bases; bases with no gene match: 4. Germline V lookup: CDR1 MDHEN, CDR2 SYDVKM. The CDR3 length is 14 residues. The CDR3 nucleotides read TGTGCCAGCAGTTTAGGGACAGGGGGGAAGGGCTACACCTTC. Protein sequence: CASSLGTGGKGYTF.

This clone was seen a few times. The V gene is TRBV5-1, the J gene TRBJ2-5; D perhaps matches TRBD2 (6 bases). This CDR3 contains 14 residues. Germline assignment: CDR1 SGHRS and CDR2 YFSETQ. V was shortened by 0 bases and J by 8 bases, with 14 bases between the two germline ends. In nucleotides, the CDR3 is TGCGCCAGCAGCTTGGGCGGGGCCCACGGAACCCAGTACTTC. Its translation is CASSLGGAHGTQYF.

The chain recombines TRBV11-1 with TRBJ1-1; D may be TRBD1 (6 bases). The CDR3 loop spans 12 amino acids. Germline lookup yields CDR1 SGHAT and CDR2 FQDESV (reference sequence). Between the trimmed V and J ends, which lost 5 bases and 6 bases, there was a span of 10 bases. The CDR3 nucleotides are TGTGCCAGCAGCCGAACAGGGTCTGAAGCTTTCTTT. Encoded protein: CASSRTGSEAFF. The entire variable domain, with the rest obtained from reference TRBV11-1 and TRBJ1-1, is as follows: EAEVAQSPRYKITEKSQAVAFWCDPISGHATLYWYRQILGQGPELLVQFQDESVVDDSQLPKDRFSAERLKGVDSTLKIQPAELGDSAMYLCASSRTGSEAFFGQGTRLTVV.

The rearrangement links TRBV5-4 to TRBJ1-1; D unresolved. This CDR3 contains 13 residues. Trimming stripped 2 bases from V and 1 base from J, with 6 bases between. Germline V gene data show CDR1 as SGHNT and CDR2 as YYREEE (reference sequence). The CDR3 nucleotides read TGTGCCAGCAGCTTTGATTGGAACACTGAAGCTTTCTTT. Translating it yields CASSFDWNTEAFF.

The rearrangement links TRBV3-1 (or the pseudogene TRBV3-2) to TRBJ1-2; D is undetermined. The germline V gene encodes CDR1 LGHDT and CDR2 YNNKEL (reference sequence). Trimming took off 1 base at V and 2 bases at J, with 8 bases between the two ends. The CDR3 is made up of 14 amino acids. The CDR3: CASSQGTSNYGYTF. CDR3 nucleotide sequence: TGTGCCAGCAGCCAAGGCACATCAAACTATGGCTACACCTTC.

The rearrangement joins TRBV9 to TRBJ1-4; a weak D match, TRBD1 (5 bases). Germline assignment: CDR1 SGDLS and CDR2 YYNGEE. The V end was cut by 4 bases, the J end by 3 bases, with 13 bases between. The CDR3 extends over 15 amino acids. The CDR3 protein is CASSSPGTANEKLFF. The CDR3, as DNA: TGTGCCAGCAGCTCGCCTGGGACGGCTAATGAAAAACTGTTTTTT.

CDR3 in DNA: TGTGCCAGCAGCTTGGGATCTTCTGGCTACGAGCAGTACTTC. Translation: CASSLGSSGYEQYF. The chain links TRBV5-4 to TRBJ2-7, with D unclear. The CDR3 runs 14 residues. V gave up 0 bases and J gave up 3 bases, with 10 bases separating them. CDR1 is SGHNT, CDR2 YYREEE, per germline (reference sequence).

This clone has just one count. This chain uses TRBV5-8 with TRBJ1-5; D unresolved. The V end was cut by 4 bases, the J end by 3 bases, with 17 bases between. The germline V gene encodes CDR1 SGHTS and CDR2 YDEGEE. The CDR3 totals 16 residues. The CDR3 is CASSPIVREANQPQHF. The CDR3 DNA is TGTGCCAGCAGCCCGATCGTTAGGGAGGCCAATCAGCCCCAGCATTTT.

This clone appeared a single time. The chain employs TRBV12-3 or TRBV12-4 and TRBJ2-3, with no clear D. The CDR3 is 13 amino acids. V was pared by 3 bases and J by 6 bases, with 10 bases between. The chain's CDR3 is CASSFAVRDTQYF. The CDR3 DNA sequence: TGTGCCAGCAGTTTCGCGGTTAGGGATACGCAGTATTTT.

The chain recombines TRBV7-9 with TRBJ1-1; 12 positions match TRBD1. Germline V gives CDR1 SEHNR, CDR2 FQNEAQ (reference sequence). Losses at the gene ends were 5 bases for V and 3 bases for J; bases not matched to a gene: 7. This CDR3 comprises 16 residues. CDR3 sequence reads: CASSAGTGGRYTEAFF. The CDR3 bases are TGTGCCAGCAGCGCGGGGACAGGGGGCCGGTACACTGAAGCTTTCTTT.

J is TRBJ2-5 and V is TRBV6-2 or TRBV6-3; 10 nucleotides match TRBD2. Germline CDR1 reads MNHEY; CDR2 reads SVGEGT. V shed 5 bases, J shed 4 bases, and the junction held 7 bases outside the gene matches. The CDR3 is made up of 15 amino acids. The CDR3 is CASSKAGGLGETQYF. CDR3 nucleotides: TGTGCCAGCAGTAAAGCGGGGGGGCTAGGAGAGACCCAGTACTTC.

J is TRBJ1-4 and V is TRBV11-2; a possible D gene is TRBD1 (5 bases). Per germline, CDR1 SGHAT and CDR2 FQNNGV. V gave up 5 bases and J gave up 8 bases, with 12 bases separating them. This CDR3 is 13 amino acids long. CDR3 in DNA: TGTGCCAGCAGCCTCGGAGGGGCCGAAAAACTGTTTTTT. This gives the protein CASSLGGAEKLFF.

The V gene is TRBV3-1 (or the pseudogene TRBV3-2), the J gene TRBJ2-1; D remains ambiguous. V was trimmed by 4 bases and J by 0 bases, leaving 10 bases between them. This CDR3 comprises 15 residues. CDR1 and CDR2 (germline): LGHDT, YNNKEL (reference sequence). CDR3 bases: TGTGCCAGCAGCCCGACTCGGAGCTCCTACAATGAGCAGTTCTTC. Amino acids: CASSPTRSSYNEQFF.

This chain joins TRBV7-6 and TRBJ1-2, with D possibly matching TRBD1 (5 bases). CDR1 and CDR2 (germline): SGHVS, FNYEAQ. The CDR3 runs to 13 residues. V shed 6 bases and J shed 6 bases, with 14 bases lying between them. Here the CDR3 reads CASSNRGTDGYTF. CDR3 bases: TGTGCCAGCAGTAACCGCGGGACGGATGGCTACACCTTC.

V usage is TRBV14 and J usage is TRBJ2-1, with TRBD1 as a possible D gene (5 bases). Trimming pared 4 bases from V and 4 bases from J, leaving 11 bases between. The V gene's germline CDR1 is SGHDN and CDR2 FVKESK. The CDR3 covers 14 residues. The CDR3 DNA is TGTGCCAGCAGCCGACCAGGGCAATACAATGAGCAGTTCTTC. Translation: CASSRPGQYNEQFF.

V and J are TRBV7-2 and TRBJ2-7; 10 bases map to TRBD2. Unmatched junction bases numbered 4, after V lost 5 bases and J lost 0 bases. Germline CDR1 is SGHTA and CDR2 is FQGNSA. The CDR3 contains 15 residues. The CDR3 nucleotides are TGTGCCAGCAGCGCTGTAGCGGGGGGCTCCTACGAGCAGTACTTC. Its translation: CASSAVAGGSYEQYF.

This sequence joins TRBV5-1 and TRBJ2-5; no firm D call. The CDR3 spans 14 residues. Germline CDR1 SGHRS, CDR2 YFSETQ. Trimming cost V 2 bases and J 1 base, with 9 bases left between them. The CDR3 loop reads CASSLASSQETQYF. CDR3 in DNA: TGCGCCAGCAGCTTAGCGTCTAGCCAAGAGACCCAGTACTTC.

The CDR3: CASTRTSGGLYEQYF. The CDR3 coding sequence is TGTGCCAGCACAAGAACTAGCGGGGGCCTCTACGAGCAGTACTTC. The V call is TRBV2, the J call TRBJ2-7; 11 bases match TRBD2. J lost 3 bases, V lost 7 bases, and 8 bases had no gene match. The length of the CDR3 is 15 residues. Germline CDR1 SNHLY, CDR2 FYNNEI. Combining the CDR3 with reference TRBV2 and TRBJ2-7 gives the whole variable domain EPEVTQTPSHQVTQMGQEVILRCVPISNHLYFYWYRQILGQKVEFLVSFYNNEISEKSEIFDDQFSVERPDGSNFTLKIRSTKLEDSAMYFCASTRTSGGLYEQYFGPGTRLTVT.

This chain's CDR3 is CASSSTSGGIPSTDTQYF. Here the CDR3 DNA reads TGTGCCAGCAGCTCGACTAGCGGGGGGATTCCTAGCACAGATACGCAGTATTTT. V usage is TRBV7-3 and J usage is TRBJ2-3; 13 nucleotides agree with TRBD2. The germline V gene has CDR1 SGHTA and CDR2 FQGTGA. The CDR3 sequence is 18 residues long. Unmatched junction bases numbered 7, after V lost 4 bases and J lost 0 bases. Looking up the rest from reference TRBV7-3 and TRBJ2-3 gives the full variable domain: GAGVSQTPSNKVTEKGKYVELRCDPISGHTALYWYRQSLGQGPEFLIYFQGTGAADDSGLPNDRFFAVRPEGSVSTLKIQRTERGDSAVYLCASSSTSGGIPSTDTQYFGPGTRLTVL.

The chain combines TRBV7-6 with TRBJ2-7; tentatively, D is TRBD2 (7 bases). V lost 3 bases, J lost 3 bases, and 9 bases lay in between. CDR1 is SGHVS, CDR2 FNYEAQ, per germline. This CDR3 is built from 13 residues. The CDR3 DNA reads as TGTGCCAGCAGCTTGGGAGGGGGCTACGAGCAGTACTTC. Amino acid sequence: CASSLGGGYEQYF. Drawing the rest from reference TRBV7-6 and TRBJ2-7, the complete variable domain is GAGVSQSPRYKVTKRGQDVALRCDPISGHVSLYWYRQALGQGPEFLTYFNYEAQQDKSGLPNDRFSAERPEGSISTLTIQRTEQRDSAMYRCASSLGGGYEQYFGPGTRLTVT.

This chain links TRBV6-2 or TRBV6-3 with TRBJ1-6; 7 bases agree with TRBD1. Germline CDR1 reads MNHEY; CDR2 reads SVGEGT. This CDR3 region has 15 residues. With 0 bases clipped from V and 7 bases from J, the junction kept 3 bases outside the gene matches. The CDR3 protein is CASSYSDRENSPLHF. The CDR3 DNA is TGTGCCAGCAGTTACTCCGACAGGGAGAATTCACCCCTCCACTTT.

As regards this clone: The DNA is omitted, as the CDR3 cannot be located on it reliably, and the CDR3 follows TCRdb's listing. The chain recombines TRBV19 with TRBJ1-2. The germline gives CDR1 LNHDA, CDR2 SQIVND (reference sequence). The CDR3 length is 13 residues, termini included. CDR3 in amino acids: CASRASDFRGYTF.

To note about this clone: One junction end disagrees with the germline gene, perhaps due to a read error. V is TRBV6-5 and J is TRBJ2-5; D gene unclear. Germline assignment: CDR1 MNHEY and CDR2 SVGAGI. The CDR3 consists of 13 residues. CDR3 coding DNA: TGCGCGACGCATCCAAGGGTGGAAGAGACCCAGTACTTC. It codes for CATHPRVEETQYF.

The rearrangement links TRBV7-9 to TRBJ1-1; D is undetermined. Trimming cost V 3 bases and J 10 bases, with 12 bases left between them. Germline CDR1 and CDR2: SEHNR and FQNEAQ (reference sequence). This CDR3 region has 12 residues. DNA for the CDR3: TGTGCCAGCAGCTTCGAGGGTAATCGAGCTTTCTTT. Amino acid sequence: CASSFEGNRAFF.